These 22 T cell receptor beta chains came from one sample sequenced in a study of T-cell memory formation after mild COVID-19. Via MiXCR, TCRdb re-called the 5' RACE reads, giving one row per CDR3 protein. The sample includes 150,000 to 200,000 distinct CDR3 sequences, more than 14% of them seen just once. The source material was PBMCs or a T cell subset sorted from them (not recorded which). All receptors derive from an adult woman who had mild COVID-19 (a few samples of this study predate the infection). Cell type and time point are not known.

This clonotype was counted a few times. The chain joins TRBV11-2 to TRBJ2-4, with TRBD1 matching 12 bases. Germline V gene data show CDR1 as SGHAT and CDR2 as FQNNGV. The ends lost 5 bases at V and 0 bases at J; junction bases unmatched: 5. CDR3 length: 17 residues. This CDR3 is CASSPGQGATAKNIQYF. DNA of the CDR3: TGTGCCAGCAGCCCGGGACAGGGGGCAACAGCCAAAAACATTCAGTACTTC.

The V call is TRBV6-2 or TRBV6-3, the J call TRBJ2-1, with D possibly being TRBD1 (5 bases). The CDR3 runs 19 residues. Germline V lookup: CDR1 MNHEY, CDR2 SVGEGT. V was pared by 0 bases and J by 3 bases, with 21 bases between. The CDR3 region is CASSYSRSQALDSYNEQFF. For the CDR3, the DNA is TGTGCCAGCAGTTACTCGAGGTCACAGGCCTTAGACAGCTACAATGAGCAGTTCTTC.

This clonotype appeared a few times. J is TRBJ2-1 and V is TRBV4-3; 10 nucleotides align to TRBD2. Per the germline V gene, CDR1 is LGHNA and CDR2 is YSLEER. The CDR3 has 16 amino acids. The ends lost 3 bases at V and 10 bases at J; junction bases unmatched: 12. In DNA form, the CDR3 reads TGCGCCAGCAGCCATATGGGGGAGCGGGAGGGCCGCGAGCAGTTCTTC. Its protein is CASSHMGEREGREQFF.

This rearrangement joins TRBV20-1 to TRBJ2-7; D ambiguous. Per germline, CDR1 DFQATT and CDR2 SNEGSKA (reference sequence). This CDR3 spans 15 amino acids. V was trimmed by 2 bases and J by 1 base, leaving 15 bases between them. The CDR3: CSARPVQHFSYEQYF. The CDR3 DNA follows: TGCAGTGCTAGACCAGTACAACATTTTTCCTACGAGCAGTACTTC.

This clonotype has at least ten counts. The rearrangement uses TRBV5-1 and TRBJ2-7; 10 bases are a match to TRBD1. The CDR3 contains 15 residues. The V gene's germline CDR1 is SGHRS and CDR2 YFSETQ. V shed 4 bases, J shed 3 bases, and the junction held 7 bases outside the gene matches. Here the CDR3 reads CASSPGTGVFYEQYF. The CDR3 nucleotides read TGCGCCAGCAGCCCCGGGACAGGGGTGTTCTACGAGCAGTACTTC.

The gene calls are TRBV7-8 and TRBJ2-7; 9 bases fit TRBD1. The J segment lost 3 bases and the V segment lost 5 bases, leaving 2 bases of the junction unmatched. In germline, CDR1 is SGHVS, CDR2 FQNEAQ. CDR3 length equals 13 residues. For the CDR3, the DNA is TGTGCCAGCAGCACGGACAGGGGCTACGAGCAGTACTTC. Translating it yields CASSTDRGYEQYF.

V is TRBV7-6 and J is TRBJ2-1; 8 bases line up with TRBD2. Germline V lookup: CDR1 SGHVS, CDR2 FNYEAQ. V shed 1 base, J shed 9 bases, and the junction held 2 bases outside the gene matches. The CDR3 is 13 residues long. The CDR3 loop is CASSLGTSREQFF. Written as DNA, the CDR3 is TGTGCCAGCAGCTTAGGGACTAGCCGTGAGCAGTTCTTC.

The genes are TRBV6-5 and TRBJ2-1; D is unresolved. Trimming took 7 bases from V and 9 from J, leaving 10 bases between them. Germline loops: CDR1 MNHEY, CDR2 SVGAGI. The CDR3 sequence is 11 residues long. The CDR3 protein is CASTTKSEQFF. The CDR3 bases are TGTGCCAGCACCACGAAGAGTGAGCAGTTCTTC.

This clonotype was seen more than once but under ten times. The J gene is TRBJ2-3, the V gene TRBV20-1; 8 nucleotides line up with TRBD1. Germline CDR1 DFQATT, CDR2 SNEGSKA (reference sequence). The CDR3 consists of 15 residues. The J segment lost 1 base and the V segment lost 5 bases, leaving 8 bases of the junction unmatched. CDR3 protein: CSAQERGQGTDTQYF. For the CDR3, the DNA is TGCAGTGCTCAGGAACGGGGACAGGGCACAGATACGCAGTATTTT.

The chain carries TRBV15 and TRBJ2-6, with 9 positions matching TRBD1. V lost 2 bases and J lost 8; bases outside the gene matches: 4. CDR1 is LNHNV and CDR2 is YYDKDF in the germline V gene (reference sequence). This CDR3 comprises 15 residues. The CDR3 bases are TGTGCCACCAGCAGAATGACAGGGGGGACCAACGTCCTGACTTTC. Protein: CATSRMTGGTNVLTF. The full variable domain, rest sourced from reference TRBV15 and TRBJ2-6, is DAMVIQNPRYQVTQFGKPVTLSCSQTLNHNVMYWYQQKSSQAPKLLFHYYDKDFNNEADTPDNFQSRRPNTSFCFLDIRSPGLGDTAMYLCATSRMTGGTNVLTFGAGSRLTVL.

This clonotype was observed a few times. J is TRBJ2-7 and V is TRBV6-2 or TRBV6-3; D is ambiguous. The germline V and J ends were trimmed by 2 bases and 0 bases, with 8 bases remaining between them. Germline lookup yields CDR1 MNHEY and CDR2 SVGEGT. The CDR3 is 14 amino acids. In DNA form, the CDR3 reads TGTGCCAGCAGTTACCAAAGTAGCTCCTACGAGCAGTACTTC. Translation: CASSYQSSSYEQYF.

The rearrangement joins TRBV27 to TRBJ1-5; the match to TRBD1 covers 9 bases. Germline V gives CDR1 MNHEY, CDR2 SMNVEV (reference sequence). The trim removed 6 bases at V and 6 bases at J, leaving 3 bases unmatched. CDR3 size: 13 residues. This chain's CDR3 is CASRGQGVQPQHF. Here the CDR3 DNA reads TGTGCCAGCAGGGGACAGGGCGTTCAGCCCCAGCATTTT.

This clonotype was seen at least ten times. V is TRBV25-1 and J is TRBJ2-1; 9 positions match TRBD2. The trim removed 2 bases at V and 7 bases at J, leaving 6 bases unmatched. From germline, CDR1 is MGHDK and CDR2 SYGVNS. The CDR3 contains 15 residues. CDR3 region: CASSEALAGANEQFF. In DNA, the CDR3 is TGTGCCAGCAGTGAAGCTTTAGCGGGAGCGAATGAGCAGTTCTTC.

This clonotype turned up a few times. The chain joins TRBV7-6 to TRBJ1-6; a possible D gene is TRBD1 (5 bases). The CDR3 extends over 18 amino acids. The germline V and J ends were trimmed by 1 base and 0 bases, with 13 bases remaining between them. From germline, CDR1 is SGHVS and CDR2 FNYEAQ. The CDR3: CASSLGIRGSSYNSPLHF. The CDR3 region has the DNA TGTGCCAGCAGCTTAGGGATCCGGGGGAGCTCCTATAATTCACCCCTCCACTTT.

The chain joins TRBV12-3 or TRBV12-4 to TRBJ2-3, with TRBD1 matching over 9 bases. V lost 2 bases to trimming and J lost 4 bases; unmatched junction nucleotides: 10. The CDR3 loop spans 17 amino acids. CDR3 sequence (DNA): TGTGCCAGCAGTTTATTAGATGTGGGACAGGGTCCAGATACGCAGTATTTT. It codes for CASSLLDVGQGPDTQYF.

Ten or more counts support this clonotype. The chain couples TRBV4-1 to TRBJ2-7, with unresolved D. The CDR3 has 13 amino acids. V dropped 6 bases and J dropped 3 bases, with 12 bases sitting between them. Germline lookup yields CDR1 MGHRA and CDR2 YSYEKL. DNA for the CDR3: TGCGCCAGCAGTTCCGATTTGGGCTACGAGCAGTACTTC. It specifies CASSSDLGYEQYF.

There are a few counts of this clonotype. The gene calls are TRBV27 and TRBJ2-3; 8 nucleotides line up with TRBD2. Trimming took 8 bases from V and 3 from J; bases not matched to a gene: 7. This CDR3 spans 14 amino acids. Germline V gene data show CDR1 as MNHEY and CDR2 as SMNVEV (reference sequence). The CDR3 DNA is TGTGCCAGCCCGTTTGGGACTAGTACAGATACGCAGTATTTT. This encodes CASPFGTSTDTQYF.

The J gene is TRBJ1-5, the V gene TRBV19; 9 bases line up with TRBD1. V shed 5 bases, J shed 0 bases, and the junction held 8 bases outside the gene matches. Germline V gives CDR1 LNHDA, CDR2 SQIVND (reference sequence). This CDR3 has 17 amino acids. CDR3 protein: CASSHGTGSASNQPQHF. CDR3 sequence (DNA): TGTGCCAGTAGTCACGGGACAGGGTCGGCTAGCAATCAGCCCCAGCATTTT.

The gene calls are TRBV20-1 and TRBJ1-6, with 9 bases lining up with TRBD1. Trimming removed 5 bases from V and 8 bases from J; junction bases left unmatched: 4. The CDR3 is made up of 13 amino acids. Germline V lookup: CDR1 DFQATT, CDR2 SNEGSKA (reference sequence). CDR3 in amino acids: CSAWTGAHSPLHF. The CDR3 nucleotides are TGCAGTGCTTGGACAGGGGCCCATTCACCCCTCCACTTT.

CDR3 loop: CASSVGETSGRTDTQYF. The CDR3 DNA reads as TGTGCCAGCAGCGTGGGCGAGACTAGCGGGAGGACAGATACGCAGTATTTT. The rearrangement uses TRBV9 and TRBJ2-3; the match to TRBD2 covers 13 bases. CDR1 and CDR2 from the germline V gene are SGDLS and YYNGEE. Losses at the gene ends were 2 bases for V and 3 bases for J; bases not matched to a gene: 6. The CDR3 totals 17 residues.

This clonotype was seen a handful of times. This chain connects TRBV20-1 to TRBJ2-5; TRBD2 matches at 10 bases. CDR1 is DFQATT, CDR2 SNEGSKA, per germline (reference sequence). V gave up 4 bases and J gave up 4 bases; unmatched junction bases: 12. This CDR3 has 16 residues. In DNA form, the CDR3 reads TGCAGTGCTACCGACCTGGTAGCGGGAGGAGGAGAGACCCAGTACTTC. This encodes CSATDLVAGGGETQYF.

This clonotype was seen a handful of times. This chain connects TRBV7-9 to TRBJ1-1, with 9 bases aligning to TRBD1. Per the germline V gene, CDR1 is SEHNR and CDR2 is FQNEAQ (reference sequence). CDR3 length: 13 residues. V trimming: 7 bases; J trimming: 10 bases; junction bases outside the gene matches: 10. Written as DNA, the CDR3 is TGTGCCAGCACTACGGACAGGGGTCGAGGAGCTTTCTTT. It specifies CASTTDRGRGAFF.